One and the same sample provided the 2 T cell receptor beta chains below, sequenced in a study of T cells in Graves' hyperthyroidism and ophthalmopathy. Researchers amplified the TCR beta CDR3 regions from RNA transcripts. Researchers ran a first-round RT-PCR on the TCR CDR3 using the HTBI primer set. TCRdb passed the multiplex PCR reads through MiXCR, listing each CDR3 protein once. The sample records about 700,000 distinct CDR3 sequences, about 14% being singletons. What was sequenced was blood. These receptors were obtained from a woman younger than 35 with Graves' hyperthyroidism.

This chain uses TRBV7-9 with TRBJ2-1; 13 bases fit TRBD2. The ends lost 6 bases at V and 1 base at J; junction bases unmatched: 6. This CDR3 is 17 amino acids long. The V gene's germline CDR1 is SEHNR and CDR2 FQNEAQ (reference sequence). CDR3 bases: TGTGCCAGCAGACCCGGACTAGCGGGAGTTTCCTACAATGAGCAGTTCTTC. Amino acid sequence: CASRPGLAGVSYNEQFF.

A word on this clonotype: This may come from a read error, since a much larger clone is one base off. The gene calls are TRBV6-1 and TRBJ2-7, with D perhaps matching TRBD1 (6 bases). TRBJ2-1 explains the end of the DNA better; the J call may be wrong. Per germline, CDR1 MNHNS and CDR2 SASEGT. The CDR3 consists of 13 residues. The CDR3 DNA sequence: TGTGCCAGCACGGGTGGGACATCCTACGAGCAGTTCTTC. Translating gives CASTGGTSYEQFF.